Given below is one T cell receptor beta chain in context. The CDR3 is made up of 16 amino acids. The germline gives CDR1 KGHSH, CDR2 LQKENI. The ends were cut back, 2 bases at V and 1 base at J, with 14 bases in the middle. The patients with Susac syndrome were individuals who fulfilled the recently defined diagnostic criteria for disease that was either definite or probable. RNA, at 0.5 to 1 ug, was reverse transcribed with random hexamers. MiXCR was run by TCRdb on the immunoSEQ multiplex PCR reads, yielding one entry per CDR3 protein. The sample lists 120,000 or so distinct CDR3 sequences, just over 95% seen once, with over 0.12% in the top ten. The data were taken from a study of CD8 T cells in Susac syndrome.

V usage is TRBV18 and J usage is TRBJ1-1; perhaps TRBD1 as D (5 bases). The sample consisted of CD4+ T cells from PBMCs. This TCR came from a human donor with Susac syndrome. The CDR3 DNA sequence: TGTGCCAGCTCACCAACGCAGGGAGGGACGAACACTGAAGCTTTCTTT. This encodes CASSPTQGGTNTEAFF.